This T cell receptor beta chain appears in the sequencing data of a study of T cells in Graves' hyperthyroidism and ophthalmopathy. Study observations and caveats: With a median lead of about six months before onset, the model predicted ophthalmopathy.

Germline CDR1 and CDR2: LGHNT and FRNRAP. This CDR3 comprises 15 residues. J lost 4 bases, V lost 5 bases, and 10 bases had no gene match. When ophthalmopathy did not progress within 18 months, Graves' hyperthyroidism was considered stable. Hyperthyroidism was newly diagnosed in patients aged 18 to 65 (duration under 2 months). What was amplified from RNA transcripts were TCR beta CDR3 regions. During a first-round RT-PCR of the TCR CDR3, the HTBI primer set was used. MiXCR, applied by TCRdb to the multiplex PCR reads, yields one record per CDR3 protein. In the table there are approximately 410,000 distinct CDR3 sequences, around 13% of which are singletons. A word on this clonotype: Its antigen is currently unknown.

The specimen sequenced was blood. The J gene is TRBJ1-1, the V gene TRBV12-5; the match to TRBD1 covers 7 bases. The TCR comes from a woman between 18 and 29 years old with Graves' hyperthyroidism. The DNA for the CDR3 is TGTGCTAGTGGTAAGACAGGGTCCTTGCTCACTGAAGCTTTCTTT. Translating it yields CASGKTGSLLTEAFF. The variable domain in full, with the rest retrieved from reference TRBV12-5 and TRBJ1-1, is DARVTQTPRHKVTEMGQEVTMRCQPILGHNTVFWYRQTMMQGLELLAYFRNRAPLDDSGMPKDRFSAEMPDATLATLKIQPSEPRDSAVYFCASGKTGSLLTEAFFGQGTRLTVV.